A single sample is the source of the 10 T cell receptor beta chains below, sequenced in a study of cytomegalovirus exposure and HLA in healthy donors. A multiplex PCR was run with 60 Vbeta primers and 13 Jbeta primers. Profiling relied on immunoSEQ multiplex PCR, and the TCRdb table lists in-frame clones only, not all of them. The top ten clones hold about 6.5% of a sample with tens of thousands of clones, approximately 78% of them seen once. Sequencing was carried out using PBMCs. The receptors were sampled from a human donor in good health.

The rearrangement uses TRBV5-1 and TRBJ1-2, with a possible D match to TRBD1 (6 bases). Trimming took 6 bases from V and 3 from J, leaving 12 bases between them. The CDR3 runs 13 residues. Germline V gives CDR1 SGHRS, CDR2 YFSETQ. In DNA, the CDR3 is TGCGCCAGCACCCGGGACAATGACTATGGCTACACCTTC. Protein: CASTRDNDYGYTF.

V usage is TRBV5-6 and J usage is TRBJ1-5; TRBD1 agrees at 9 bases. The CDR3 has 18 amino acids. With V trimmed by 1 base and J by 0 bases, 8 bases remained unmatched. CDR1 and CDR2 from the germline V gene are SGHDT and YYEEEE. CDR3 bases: TGTGCCAGCAGCTTGTATATGGGACAGGGAAATAGCAATCAGCCCCAGCATTTT. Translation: CASSLYMGQGNSNQPQHF.

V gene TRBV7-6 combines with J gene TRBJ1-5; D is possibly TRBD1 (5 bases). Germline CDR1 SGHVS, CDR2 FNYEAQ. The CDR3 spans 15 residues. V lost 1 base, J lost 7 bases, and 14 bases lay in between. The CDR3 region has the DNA TGTGCCAGCAGCTTAGAACCGGGACTCCGCCAGCCCCAGCATTTT. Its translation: CASSLEPGLRQPQHF.

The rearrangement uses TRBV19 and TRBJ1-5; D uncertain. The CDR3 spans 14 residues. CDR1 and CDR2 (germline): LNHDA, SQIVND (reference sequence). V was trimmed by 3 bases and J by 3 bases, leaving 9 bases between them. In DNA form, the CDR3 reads TGTGCCAGTAGTATCGCGGGATTCAATCAGCCCCAGCATTTT. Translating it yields CASSIAGFNQPQHF.

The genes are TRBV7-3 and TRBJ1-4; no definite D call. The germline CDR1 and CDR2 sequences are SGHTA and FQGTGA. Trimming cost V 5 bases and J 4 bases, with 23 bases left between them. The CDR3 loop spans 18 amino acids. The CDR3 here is CASSPYIPLRGSNEKLFF. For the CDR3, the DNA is TGTGCCAGCAGCCCGTATATTCCCCTACGAGGAAGTAATGAAAAACTGTTTTTT.

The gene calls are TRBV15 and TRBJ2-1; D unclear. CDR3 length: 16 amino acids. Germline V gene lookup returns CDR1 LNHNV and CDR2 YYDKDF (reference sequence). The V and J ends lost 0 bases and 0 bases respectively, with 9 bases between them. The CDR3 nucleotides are TGTGCCACCAGCAGAGAGACAACGAGCTCCTACAATGAGCAGTTCTTC. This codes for CATSRETTSSYNEQFF.

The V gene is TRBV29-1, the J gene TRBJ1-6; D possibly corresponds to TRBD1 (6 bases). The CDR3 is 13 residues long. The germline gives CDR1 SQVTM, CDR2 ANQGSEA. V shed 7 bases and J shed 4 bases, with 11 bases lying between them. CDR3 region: CSARQDYNSPLHF. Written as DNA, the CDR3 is TGCAGCGCTCGACAGGATTATAATTCACCCCTCCACTTT.

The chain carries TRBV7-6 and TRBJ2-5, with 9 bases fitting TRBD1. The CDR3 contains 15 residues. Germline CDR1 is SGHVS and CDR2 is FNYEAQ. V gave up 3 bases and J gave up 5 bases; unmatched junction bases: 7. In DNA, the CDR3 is TGTGCCAGCAGCTTCGACAGGGGGAAAGGGGAGACCCAGTACTTC. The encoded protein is CASSFDRGKGETQYF.

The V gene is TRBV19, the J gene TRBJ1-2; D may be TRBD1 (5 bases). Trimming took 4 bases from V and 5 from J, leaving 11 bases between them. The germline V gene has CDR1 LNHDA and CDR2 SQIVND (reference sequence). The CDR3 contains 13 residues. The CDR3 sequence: CASSKTVRYGYTF. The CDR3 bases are TGTGCCAGTAGTAAGACAGTCCGATATGGCTACACCTTC.

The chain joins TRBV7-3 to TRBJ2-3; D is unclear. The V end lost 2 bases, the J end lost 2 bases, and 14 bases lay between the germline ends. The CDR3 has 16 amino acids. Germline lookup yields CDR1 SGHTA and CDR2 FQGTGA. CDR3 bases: TGTGCCAGCAGCTTAGCCCCAGTCAGTATCACAGATACGCAGTATTTT. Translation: CASSLAPVSITDTQYF.